The 24 T cell receptor beta chains reported below all come from one sample, sequenced in a study of cytomegalovirus exposure and HLA in healthy donors. PCR used 60 Vbeta primers and 13 Jbeta primers. TCRdb's table, derived via immunoSEQ multiplex PCR, lists solely in-frame clones and lacks some. In the table there are about 140,000 clones, about 74% of which are singletons. The sequenced sample was PBMCs. The receptors stem from a male donor in good health and CMV-seronegative.

On this clone: Other DNA sequences in this sample translate to the same CDR3. The J gene is TRBJ1-2, the V gene TRBV5-4; no clear D. The CDR3 contains 14 residues. V lost 0 bases and J lost 8, with 14 bases in between. In germline, CDR1 is SGHNT, CDR2 YYREEE (reference sequence). CDR3 DNA sequence: TGTGCCAGCAGCTTGGACCGACACCTCTACGGCTACACCTTC. It yields the protein CASSLDRHLYGYTF.

Only one count was recorded for this clone. J is TRBJ1-6 and V is TRBV6-1, with a possible D match to TRBD1 (5 bases). The CDR3 consists of 13 residues. The germline CDR1 and CDR2 sequences are MNHNS and SASEGT. The V end was cut by 4 bases, the J end by 12 bases, with 13 bases between. The CDR3, as DNA: TGTGCCAGCAGTGTACAGGAGTGGGTACCCCTCCACTTT. Amino acids: CASSVQEWVPLHF.

In its sample, this clone was seen a few times. This chain joins TRBV28 and TRBJ1-4, with 9 bases lining up with TRBD1. Germline CDR1 MDHEN, CDR2 SYDVKM. This CDR3 contains 16 residues. V was clipped by 6 bases and J by 3 bases; unmatched bases: 8. CDR3 residues: CASSKNRGRANEKLFF. The CDR3 bases are TGTGCCAGCAGCAAAAACAGGGGGCGGGCTAATGAAAAACTGTTTTTT.

The J gene is TRBJ2-2, the V gene TRBV5-1; weak D call: TRBD2 (6 bases). Germline loops: CDR1 SGHRS, CDR2 YFSETQ. CDR3 length: 14 residues. Trimming took off 6 bases at V and 8 bases at J, with 17 bases between the two ends. The chain's CDR3 is CASISGGSGGELFF. The CDR3 nucleotides read TGCGCCAGCATTTCCGGAGGGAGCGGAGGGGAGCTGTTTTTT. Complete variable domain (other parts from reference TRBV5-1 and TRBJ2-2): KAGVTQTPRYLIKTRGQQVTLSCSPISGHRSVSWYQQTPGQGLQFLFEYFSETQRNKGNFPGRFSGRQFSNSRSEMNVSTLELGDSALYLCASISGGSGGELFFGEGSRLTVL.

In its sample, this clone was seen once. V gene TRBV7-9 combines with J gene TRBJ2-6; TRBD1 matches at 7 bases. The CDR3 contains 14 residues. The germline V gene encodes CDR1 SEHNR and CDR2 FQNEAQ (reference sequence). Trimming at V came to 5 bases and at J to 2 bases, leaving 0 bases not matched to a gene. CDR3 nucleotides: TGTGCCAGCAGCACAGGGGCTGGGGCCAACGTCCTGACTTTC. It specifies CASSTGAGANVLTF.

This rearrangement joins TRBV6-1 to TRBJ2-7; 9 nucleotides agree with TRBD1. Germline CDR1 MNHNS, CDR2 SASEGT. The CDR3 has 15 residues. Trimming took 3 bases from V and 6 from J; bases not matched to a gene: 9. The CDR3 protein is CASSDSRDRVSEQYF. The CDR3 DNA reads as TGTGCCAGCAGTGACTCGCGGGACAGGGTTAGCGAGCAGTACTTC.

The chain couples TRBV9 to TRBJ2-1; 11 bases are shared with TRBD2. CDR3 length: 14 amino acids. V dropped 5 bases and J dropped 8; count of bases not matched to a gene: 6. The germline CDR1 and CDR2 sequences are SGDLS and YYNGEE. The CDR3 sequence is CASSTTSGVYEQFF. The DNA of the CDR3 is TGTGCCAGCAGTACGACTAGCGGGGTTTATGAGCAGTTCTTC.

The J gene is TRBJ1-2, the V gene TRBV5-1; TRBD1 agrees at 8 bases. Germline-derived CDR1 and CDR2 are SGHRS and YFSETQ. Germline trimming cut 1 base from V and 0 bases from J; bases unmatched to any gene: 5. The CDR3 is 16 amino acids. CDR3 nucleotide sequence: TGCGCCAGCAGCTTGTCTCCAGGGGGCTCTAACTATGGCTACACCTTC. It is translated as CASSLSPGGSNYGYTF.

This sequence joins TRBV28 and TRBJ1-1, with a possible D match to TRBD1 (6 bases). The V end was cut by 5 bases, the J end by 0 bases, with 13 bases between. Germline values: CDR1 MDHEN, CDR2 SYDVKM. The CDR3 extends over 15 amino acids. The chain's CDR3 is CASSPTGQLNTEAFF. DNA for the CDR3: TGTGCCAGCAGTCCCACGGGACAATTGAACACTGAAGCTTTCTTT.

This rearrangement joins TRBV15 to TRBJ1-2; weak D call: TRBD1 (5 bases). The germline V gene encodes CDR1 LNHNV and CDR2 YYDKDF (reference sequence). The CDR3 spans 13 residues. With 9 bases removed from V and 7 bases from J, the gap between germline ends came to 18 bases. The CDR3 here is CATRRGAAGGYTF. The CDR3 nucleotides read TGTGCCACAAGGAGGGGCGCCGCCGGTGGCTACACCTTC.

The chain is built from TRBV4-1 and TRBJ1-1; 10 positions agree with TRBD1. V trimming: 3 bases; J trimming: 4 bases; junction bases outside the gene matches: 8. The CDR3 has 16 residues. The germline V gene encodes CDR1 MGHRA and CDR2 YSYEKL. CDR3 in DNA: TGCGCCAGCAGCCAGTCCCCAGACAGGGGGCCCACTGAAGCTTTCTTT. As protein: CASSQSPDRGPTEAFF.

The chain has TRBV28 and TRBJ2-7, with 8 positions matching TRBD1. The CDR3 consists of 16 residues. Germline V gene sequence: CDR1 MDHEN, CDR2 SYDVKM. V lost 4 bases to trimming and J lost 4 bases; unmatched junction nucleotides: 12. CDR3 protein: CASSSFRDRFTYEQYF. The CDR3 DNA is TGTGCCAGCAGTTCGTTCCGGGACAGGTTTACGTACGAGCAGTACTTC.

The V gene is TRBV7-2, the J gene TRBJ1-1, with TRBD1 matching over 7 bases. Looked up from germline, CDR1 is SGHTA and CDR2 is FQGNSA. V was clipped by 5 bases and J by 11 bases; unmatched bases: 17. The CDR3 loop spans 15 amino acids. CDR3: CASSTTYSLTGWAFF. The DNA of the CDR3 is TGTGCCAGCAGCACAACATACTCTTTGACAGGGTGGGCTTTCTTT.

The chain has TRBV6-1 and TRBJ1-5; a weak D match, TRBD1 (6 bases). This CDR3 is built from 13 residues. Trimming removed 4 bases from V and 6 bases from J, with 10 bases in between. Germline values: CDR1 MNHNS, CDR2 SASEGT. CDR3 bases: TGTGCCAGCAGTGTCCAGGGGACTCAGCCCCAGCATTTT. It translates to CASSVQGTQPQHF.

This rearrangement joins TRBV27 to TRBJ1-6, with D possibly matching TRBD1 (5 bases). The CDR3 extends over 16 amino acids. V was shortened by 8 bases and J by 0 bases, with 14 bases between the two germline ends. CDR1 is MNHEY, CDR2 SMNVEV, per germline (reference sequence). The CDR3 nucleotides are TGTGCCAGCCGCGGGGACCTAAGCTCCTATAATTCACCCCTCCACTTT. This translates into CASRGDLSSYNSPLHF.

This rearrangement joins TRBV9 to TRBJ2-1, with 9 bases lining up with TRBD2. The CDR3 has 17 amino acids. V lost 4 bases to trimming and J lost 4 bases; unmatched junction nucleotides: 12. CDR1 and CDR2 (germline): SGDLS, YYNGEE. The chain's CDR3 is CASSPALAGYRYNEQFF. The CDR3, as DNA: TGTGCCAGCAGCCCCGCTCTAGCGGGATATCGGTACAATGAGCAGTTCTTC.

V and J are TRBV28 and TRBJ1-2, with TRBD1 identical over 10 bases. With V trimmed by 3 bases and J by 4 bases, 11 bases remained unmatched. Germline V gene data show CDR1 as MDHEN and CDR2 as SYDVKM. This CDR3 has 17 amino acids. For the CDR3, the DNA is TGTGCCAGCAGTTTGGTGGGACAGGGGTCAAGATTCTATGGCTACACCTTC. This translates into CASSLVGQGSRFYGYTF.

This clone was recorded only once. Other DNA sequences in this specimen translate into the identical CDR3. The chain links TRBV5-1 to TRBJ2-1, with TRBD2 identical over 7 bases. CDR1 and CDR2 from the germline V gene are SGHRS and YFSETQ. The junction had 11 bases not matched to a gene; V was cut back by 4 bases and J by 4 bases. There are 16 residues in the CDR3. The CDR3 nucleotides are TGCGCCAGCAGCCGGGAGGTGGCTAGCGAATACAATGAGCAGTTCTTC. This gives the protein CASSREVASEYNEQFF. The variable domain in full, completed from reference TRBV5-1 and TRBJ2-1, reads KAGVTQTPRYLIKTRGQQVTLSCSPISGHRSVSWYQQTPGQGLQFLFEYFSETQRNKGNFPGRFSGRQFSNSRSEMNVSTLELGDSALYLCASSREVASEYNEQFFGPGTRLTVL.

The V and J genes are TRBV30 and TRBJ2-7; possibly TRBD1 for D (6 bases). Per the germline V gene, CDR1 is GTSNPN and CDR2 is SVGIG (reference sequence). V dropped 0 bases and J dropped 2 bases, with 14 bases sitting between them. This CDR3 comprises 15 residues. CDR3 nucleotide sequence: TGTGCCTGGAGTGTTGAAACAGGGTTTCCCTACGAGCAGTACTTC. Translation: CAWSVETGFPYEQYF.

The rearrangement uses TRBV7-8 and TRBJ1-2; no clear D. This CDR3 spans 14 amino acids. Germline-derived CDR1 and CDR2 are SGHVS and FQNEAQ. Trimming cost V 5 bases and J 6 bases, with 16 bases left between them. The CDR3 DNA reads as TGTGCCAGCAGCCTCTACGGATGGGAGGATGGCTACACCTTC. Translated, it gives CASSLYGWEDGYTF.

This clone was seen only a few times. The J gene is TRBJ1-5, the V gene TRBV28, with D hard to call. CDR1 and CDR2 (germline): MDHEN, SYDVKM. V gave up 8 bases and J gave up 5 bases, with 13 bases separating them. This CDR3 is 13 amino acids long. This CDR3 is CASLPGVDQPQHF. DNA of the CDR3: TGTGCCAGCCTTCCCGGGGTTGATCAGCCCCAGCATTTT.

The V gene is TRBV9, the J gene TRBJ2-3, with 13 nucleotides matching TRBD2. CDR3 length equals 17 residues. The ends lost 3 bases at V and 5 bases at J; junction bases unmatched: 9. From germline, CDR1 is SGDLS and CDR2 YYNGEE. CDR3 nucleotide sequence: TGTGCCAGCAGCGGAAGACTAGCGGGAGGACCCCTAGATACGCAGTATTTT. Its protein product is CASSGRLAGGPLDTQYF.

The chain links TRBV28 to TRBJ2-2, with D possibly matching TRBD2 (5 bases). The V gene lost 6 bases and the J gene lost 6 bases, with 17 bases spanning the gap. This CDR3 has 15 amino acids. Germline CDR1 reads MDHEN; CDR2 reads SYDVKM. The chain's CDR3 is CASSPPRVGPGELFF. The CDR3 coding sequence is TGTGCCAGCAGCCCGCCGAGGGTTGGTCCCGGGGAGCTGTTTTTT.

The chain links TRBV11-1 to TRBJ2-7; TRBD2 agrees at 7 bases. With V trimmed by 6 bases and J by 2 bases, 7 bases remained unmatched. The CDR3 has 14 amino acids. Germline V gene sequence: CDR1 SGHAT, CDR2 FQDESV (reference sequence). The CDR3 DNA is TGTGCCAGCAGGATGGGGGAGGGCCCCTACGAGCAGTACTTC. Encoded protein: CASRMGEGPYEQYF.